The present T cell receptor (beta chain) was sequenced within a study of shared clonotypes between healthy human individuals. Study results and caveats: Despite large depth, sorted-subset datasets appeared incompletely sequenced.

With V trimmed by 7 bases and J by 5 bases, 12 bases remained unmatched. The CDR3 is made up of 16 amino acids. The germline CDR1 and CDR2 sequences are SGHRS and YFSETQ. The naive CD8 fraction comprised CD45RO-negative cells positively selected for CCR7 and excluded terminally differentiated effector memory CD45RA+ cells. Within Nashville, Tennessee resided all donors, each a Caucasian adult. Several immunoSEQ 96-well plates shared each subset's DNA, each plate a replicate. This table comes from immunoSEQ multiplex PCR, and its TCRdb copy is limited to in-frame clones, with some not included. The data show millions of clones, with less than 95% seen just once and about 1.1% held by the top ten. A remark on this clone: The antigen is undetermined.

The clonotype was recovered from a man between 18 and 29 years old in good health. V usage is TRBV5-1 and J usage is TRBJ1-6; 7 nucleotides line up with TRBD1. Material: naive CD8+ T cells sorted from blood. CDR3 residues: CASSTVPGTDNSPLHF. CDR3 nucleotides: TGCGCCAGCTCGACAGTCCCCGGGACAGATAATTCACCCCTCCACTTT.